Listed below are T cell receptor beta chains from one sample, sequenced in a study of T cells in Graves' hyperthyroidism and ophthalmopathy. One entry per CDR3 protein results from TCRdb running MiXCR on the multiplex PCR reads. The data show roughly 380,000 distinct CDR3 sequences, with about 13% seen just once and around 20% held by the top ten. The material sequenced was blood. Every receptor here comes from a man aged 30 to 39 with Graves' hyperthyroidism that later progressed to Graves' ophthalmopathy. Each CDR3 is given with its conserved first and last residue. Each record gives: clone size, D gene, V gene, J gene, CDR3 protein. D genes are given only for firm matches. Size tells how often a clone was seen (once, few, many) or the class of an expanded clone, and some rows leave it out.

size: NA; D: NA; V: TRBV30; J: TRBJ2-1; CDR3: CAWSARGTWNEQFF
size: many; D: TRBD2; V: TRBV20-1; J: TRBJ2-1; CDR3: CSATPAAGGLNEQFF
size: many; D: NA; V: TRBV10-3; J: TRBJ1-5; CDR3: CAINMPGSDQPQHF
size: NA; D: TRBD1; V: TRBV6-1; J: TRBJ1-1; CDR3: CASEGTGETTEAFF
size: few; D: NA; V: TRBV7-9; J: TRBJ2-7; CDR3: CASSLYARGEQYF
size: NA; D: NA; V: TRBV10-3; J: TRBJ2-7; CDR3: CAIGSYEQYF
size: many; D: NA; V: TRBV7-2; J: TRBJ2-7; CDR3: CASSLEPAVYEQYF
size: few; D: TRBD1; V: TRBV19; J: TRBJ1-1; CDR3: CASTQGGRGNTEAFF
size: few; D: NA; V: TRBV7-9; J: TRBJ1-2; CDR3: CASSLWRGADYGYTF
size: NA; D: NA; V: TRBV28; J: TRBJ2-5; CDR3: CASSSRQVLRLQTQYF
size: few; D: TRBD1; V: TRBV12-3/TRBV12-4; J: TRBJ2-1; CDR3: CASSPARDSDNEQFF
size: many; D: TRBD2; V: TRBV10-3; J: TRBJ2-1; CDR3: CAISEDQAGGRNEQFF
size: many; D: NA; V: TRBV11-2; J: TRBJ1-1; CDR3: CASSLVGPAGTEAFF
size: NA; D: NA; V: TRBV27; J: TRBJ1-6; CDR3: CASSLDGLSYNSPLHF
size: many; D: NA; V: TRBV27; J: TRBJ2-7; CDR3: CASRPRPGQTPYEQYF
size: few; D: TRBD2; V: TRBV13; J: TRBJ2-1; CDR3: CASSLGLRGGGNEQFF
size: many; D: NA; V: TRBV6-1; J: TRBJ2-7; CDR3: CASSVGTTPTYEQYF
size: many; D: NA; V: TRBV5-5; J: TRBJ1-1; CDR3: CASSLWGNTEAFF
size: few; D: NA; V: TRBV20-1; J: TRBJ1-4; CDR3: CSAEPLGNEKLFF
size: many; D: NA; V: TRBV28; J: TRBJ1-5; CDR3: CASSLGMPQHF
size: NA; D: TRBD1; V: TRBV13; J: TRBJ2-7; CDR3: CASSFSGTGGFNEQYF
size: many; D: TRBD1; V: TRBV12-3/TRBV12-4; J: TRBJ2-1; CDR3: CASSWGTANEQFF
size: many; D: NA; V: TRBV7-9; J: TRBJ2-3; CDR3: CASSETGDTQYF
size: many; D: TRBD1; V: TRBV7-2; J: TRBJ1-2; CDR3: CASSAPDRNYGYTF
size: NA; D: NA; V: TRBV3-1; J: TRBJ2-5; CDR3: CASSHLKGGQETQYF
size: few; D: NA; V: TRBV24-1; J: TRBJ1-1; CDR3: CATSETGGRVAFF
size: many; D: TRBD1; V: TRBV11-2; J: TRBJ2-5; CDR3: CASRGQLETQYF
size: many; D: TRBD2; V: TRBV5-1; J: TRBJ2-3; CDR3: CASSSRGAGGPDTQYF
size: few; D: TRBD1; V: TRBV14; J: TRBJ2-7; CDR3: CASSFAGGWYEQYF
size: NA; D: TRBD1; V: TRBV3-1; J: TRBJ1-4; CDR3: CASSQAGTGKEKLFF
size: many; D: NA; V: TRBV10-2; J: TRBJ2-5; CDR3: CASSDKGRETQYF
size: NA; D: NA; V: TRBV5-1; J: TRBJ2-1; CDR3: CASNVGWDYNEQFF
size: NA; D: TRBD1; V: TRBV19; J: TRBJ2-1; CDR3: CASSSQDRGFWNEQFF
size: NA; D: NA; V: TRBV9; J: TRBJ2-2; CDR3: CASSVIGREEAGELFF
size: few; D: NA; V: TRBV10-2; J: TRBJ2-7; CDR3: CASGGASYEQYF